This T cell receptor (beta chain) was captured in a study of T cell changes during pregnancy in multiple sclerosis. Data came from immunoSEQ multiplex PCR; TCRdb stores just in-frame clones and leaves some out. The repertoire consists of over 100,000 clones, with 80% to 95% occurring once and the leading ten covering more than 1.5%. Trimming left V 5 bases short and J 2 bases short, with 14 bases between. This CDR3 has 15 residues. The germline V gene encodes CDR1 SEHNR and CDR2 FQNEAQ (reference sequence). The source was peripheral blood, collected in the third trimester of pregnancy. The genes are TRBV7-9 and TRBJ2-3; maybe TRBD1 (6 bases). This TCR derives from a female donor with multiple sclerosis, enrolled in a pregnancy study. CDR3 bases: TGTGCCAGCAGCGCCCGACAGGACAACACAGATACGCAGTATTTT. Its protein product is CASSARQDNTDTQYF.